This paragraph reports one T cell receptor (beta chain). Its matching antigen is unknown. Given a much more abundant clone one base away, this may be a read error. Each sample used at least 7 million PBMCs. At least 5.5 micrograms of total RNA were extracted per sample. Primed by a sample-barcoded 5' primer and a J-beta primer mix, a second PCR proceeded for 7 to 11 cycles. A single record per CDR3 protein comes from TCRdb applying MiXCR to the 5' RACE reads. Seen here are 650,000 to 1,000,000 distinct CDR3 sequences, 30% to 45% observed once, and the top ten hold roughly 13%. This specimen comes from a study of blood T cells in healthy people across ages. Study outcomes and limitations: Naive CD4+ cells and diversity were both higher in long-lived donors than in aged donors.

CDR3 size: 13 residues. The germline V and J ends were trimmed by 3 bases and 0 bases, with 9 bases remaining between them. Germline values: CDR1 DFQATT, CDR2 SNEGSKA (reference sequence). The chain recombines TRBV20-1 with TRBJ2-7; no reliable D call. Sequenced input: blood. The receptor was derived from a man aged 18 to 29 in good health. CDR3 region: CSASRRSSYEQYF. The CDR3 nucleotides are TGCAGTGCTAGTCGCAGGAGCTCCTACGAGCAGTACTTC.